This TCR beta chain was retrieved from a study of a mutant IDH1 vaccine in newly diagnosed glioma (TCRdb year 2021). Background on the whole study: Eight vaccinations were administered to patients in weeks 1, 3, 5, 7, 11, 15, 19 and 23, corresponding to visits V03 through V10. Vaccination was initiated 4-6 weeks after radiotherapy alone, or concurrently with temozolomide cycles in the chemotherapy-containing groups. Six visits were used for peripheral blood collection: V03 (baseline), V05, V07, V10, V12 and V13. Before enrollment, most patients had been given radiochemotherapy with temozolomide as standard therapy, while the rest had received either radiotherapy alone or temozolomide alone. Longitudinal TCRB deep sequencing was done for 25 treated patients, wherever samples were available for exploratory analyses. The 32 treated patients were around 62% male and around 38% female, with a mean age of about 38 years.

The investigation overall reported the following: Vaccine-induced immune responses across multiple MHC alleles were detected in approximately 94% of patients. The authors noted that analyses of patient blood samples could not be reproduced because of sample limitations. Pseudoprogression appeared unrelated to alterations in the top peripheral T cell clonotypes detected by TCRB sequencing. Selection of PBMC samples for TCRB deep sequencing was based on availability.

Concerning this clone: What this receptor recognizes is not known. The record has no base qualities; no much larger clone is one base away.

Inclusive of the bounding cysteine and phenylalanine, the CDR3 is 13 residues long. The retained sequence is limited to the CDR3, 39 bases, with the frame set at the first base. Looking up the germline V gene yields CDR1 MDHEN and CDR2 SYDVKM. V and J are trimmed by 7 bases and 4 bases, and the gene matches miss 4 bases of the junction. The sample's time point, from its label and the paper: week 5, during vaccination. Every vaccine dose consisted of 300 ug of a 20-mer mutant IDH1 peptide in Montanide, administered subcutaneously together with topical imiquimod. The donors had newly diagnosed IDH1-mutant astrocytomas of WHO grade 3 or 4 that showed loss of nuclear ATRX. The samples were drawn from NOA16, a multicentre, single-arm, open-label phase I trial in Germany that tested a mutant IDH1 peptide vaccine in humans for the first time. Genomic DNA for TCRB sequencing was isolated from EDTA blood with the DNeasy Blood and Tissue Kit.

Libraries were constructed by the immunoSEQ multiplex PCR assay. The hsTCRB Kit was used according to the manufacturer's protocol to amplify rearranged TCR beta chain sequences. An Illumina MiSeq was used to sequence the TCRB libraries. Under the source paper's analysis protocol: Demultiplexing, trimming and gene mapping were performed with the kit vendor's proprietary platform. TCRdb stores this immuneACCESS table with in-frame sequences only. Part of the clones is absent; in the studies checked, under half of the shortfall reflects unresolved V genes, and no reason is known for the rest. The V and J calls and clone size are taken from that table; D and trimming were inferred from the DNA. The sample table holds over 45,000 clones, of which roughly 80% were seen once. The top ten constitute over 7% of the sample.

The chain was built from TRBV28 and TRBJ1-5; a stretch of 7 junction bases matches TRBD1. The TCR sequence derives from a woman between 50 and 59 years old with glioma. Material: PBMCs, obtained from a glioma patient whose treatment included an IDH1 peptide vaccine. The sequenced DNA is TGTGCCAGCACCTCGGACAGGAATCAGCCCCAGCATTTT. It codes for CASTSDRNQPQHF.